Listed below are T cell receptor beta chains from one sample, sequenced in a study of blood T cell repertoires in COVID-19. Clones were sequenced by immunoSEQ multiplex PCR, and TCRdb holds only the in-frame ones, with some missing. The sample has tens of thousands of clones, roughly 84% seen once. The sequenced sample consisted of peripheral blood. These receptors all stem from a human donor in a cohort sampled during active COVID-19. Each CDR3 is given with its conserved first and last residue. The order of the fields is J gene, D gene, clone size, V gene, CDR3 protein, CDR3 DNA. A D gene is named only where the DNA matches it firmly. Only part of the rows carry a size: once, few, many, or a class if the clone is expanded.

J gene: TRBJ2-1; D gene: .; clone size: .; V gene: TRBV6-6; CDR3 protein: CASSYRREVEQFF; CDR3 DNA: TGTGCCAGCAGTTACAGGAGGGAAGTTGAGCAGTTCTTC
J gene: TRBJ2-3; D gene: TRBD2; clone size: .; V gene: TRBV18; CDR3 protein: CASSPIVSLAGPDTQYF; CDR3 DNA: TGTGCCAGCTCACCCATCGTTTCATTAGCGGGGCCAGATACGCAGTATTTT
J gene: TRBJ2-6; D gene: TRBD1; clone size: .; V gene: TRBV3-1/TRBV3-2; CDR3 protein: CASSQVRGRDSGANVLTF; CDR3 DNA: TGTGCCAGCAGCCAAGTGAGGGGGCGTGACTCTGGGGCCAACGTCCTGACTTTC
J gene: TRBJ2-5; D gene: .; clone size: .; V gene: TRBV21-1; CDR3 protein: CASTITESRVQETQYF; CDR3 DNA: TGTGCCAGCACTATAACGGAGAGCAGGGTCCAAGAGACCCAGTACTTC
J gene: TRBJ2-7; D gene: .; clone size: .; V gene: TRBV29-1; CDR3 protein: CSGQDSAYEQYF; CDR3 DNA: TGCAGCGGACAGGACAGCGCCTACGAGCAGTACTTC
J gene: TRBJ2-3; D gene: .; clone size: few; V gene: TRBV21-1; CDR3 protein: CASSTRVGRTDTQYF; CDR3 DNA: TGTGCCAGCAGCACGCGAGTGGGGCGGACAGATACGCAGTATTTT
J gene: TRBJ2-2; D gene: TRBD1; clone size: .; V gene: TRBV19; CDR3 protein: CASNPGQGYTGELFF; CDR3 DNA: TGTGCCAGTAACCCGGGACAGGGGTACACCGGGGAGCTGTTTTTT
J gene: TRBJ2-6; D gene: .; clone size: few; V gene: TRBV6-1; CDR3 protein: CASSEIRSGILGSGANVLTF; CDR3 DNA: TGTGCCAGCAGTGAGATCAGGTCAGGGATCTTGGGGTCTGGGGCCAACGTCCTGACTTTC
J gene: TRBJ1-4; D gene: .; clone size: .; V gene: TRBV18; CDR3 protein: CASSPEGRSEKLFF; CDR3 DNA: TGTGCCAGCTCACCAGAGGGCCGTAGTGAAAAACTGTTTTTT
J gene: TRBJ1-4; D gene: .; clone size: .; V gene: TRBV10-3; CDR3 protein: CAISESRGRGTPEKLFF; CDR3 DNA: TGTGCCATCAGTGAGTCCAGGGGAAGGGGAACCCCTGAAAAACTGTTTTTT
J gene: TRBJ2-1; D gene: TRBD2; clone size: .; V gene: TRBV6-6; CDR3 protein: CASKGASGGVLFF; CDR3 DNA: TGTGCCAGCAAAGGGGCTAGCGGGGGAGTTTTGTTCTTC
J gene: TRBJ2-1; D gene: TRBD2; clone size: once; V gene: TRBV11-3; CDR3 protein: CASSTREVAEQFF; CDR3 DNA: TGTGCCAGCAGCACCCGGGAGGTGGCTGAGCAGTTCTTC
J gene: TRBJ1-1; D gene: .; clone size: .; V gene: TRBV2; CDR3 protein: CASSSRISEAFF; CDR3 DNA: TGTGCCAGCAGCAGCAGGATATCTGAAGCTTTCTTT
J gene: TRBJ1-6; D gene: .; clone size: .; V gene: TRBV11-2; CDR3 protein: CASTTDRNYNSPLHF; CDR3 DNA: TGTGCCAGCACCACCGACAGAAACTATAATTCACCCCTCCACTTT
J gene: TRBJ2-6; D gene: TRBD2; clone size: .; V gene: TRBV18; CDR3 protein: CASSLSGTNSGANVLTF; CDR3 DNA: TGTGCCAGCTCACTTAGCGGGACCAACTCTGGGGCCAACGTCCTGACTTTC
J gene: TRBJ2-1; D gene: .; clone size: .; V gene: TRBV19; CDR3 protein: CASSMAALGGDEQFF; CDR3 DNA: TGTGCCAGTAGTATGGCAGCATTAGGCGGCGATGAGCAGTTCTTC
J gene: TRBJ2-7; D gene: TRBD1; clone size: few; V gene: TRBV29-1; CDR3 protein: CSVLTGASYEQYF; CDR3 DNA: TGCAGCGTTTTGACAGGGGCTTCCTACGAGCAGTACTTC
J gene: TRBJ2-7; D gene: TRBD2; clone size: .; V gene: TRBV5-1; CDR3 protein: CASSLISSGGHEQYF; CDR3 DNA: TGCGCCAGCAGCTTAATTTCTAGCGGGGGCCACGAGCAGTACTTC
J gene: TRBJ2-7; D gene: .; clone size: .; V gene: TRBV28; CDR3 protein: CASSSYRLQQYF; CDR3 DNA: TGTGCCAGCAGCTCATACAGGTTACAGCAGTACTTC
J gene: TRBJ1-6; D gene: TRBD1; clone size: few; V gene: TRBV11-2; CDR3 protein: CASSLAPTAGGSYNSPLHF; CDR3 DNA: TGTGCCAGCAGCTTAGCCCCTACCGCAGGGGGCTCCTATAATTCACCCCTCCACTTT
J gene: TRBJ2-1; D gene: TRBD2; clone size: once; V gene: TRBV5-1; CDR3 protein: CASSATSGTSREQFF; CDR3 DNA: TGCGCCAGCAGCGCAACCTCCGGGACTAGCAGGGAGCAGTTCTTC
J gene: TRBJ1-1; D gene: .; clone size: .; V gene: TRBV5-5; CDR3 protein: CASSPGRGGHTEAFF; CDR3 DNA: TGTGCCAGCAGCCCTGGACGGGGAGGACACACTGAAGCTTTCTTT
J gene: TRBJ1-5; D gene: TRBD1; clone size: few; V gene: TRBV27; CDR3 protein: CASSPTRDRVQPQHF; CDR3 DNA: TGTGCCAGCAGTCCCACCCGGGACAGGGTTCAGCCCCAGCATTTT
J gene: TRBJ2-1; D gene: TRBD2; clone size: .; V gene: TRBV5-1; CDR3 protein: CASSLMGGGAFDEQFF; CDR3 DNA: TGCGCCAGCAGCTTGATGGGCGGGGGGGCCTTCGATGAGCAGTTCTTC
J gene: TRBJ2-6; D gene: TRBD2; clone size: .; V gene: TRBV7-9; CDR3 protein: CASSTVAGAFSGANVLTF; CDR3 DNA: TGTGCCAGCAGCACCGTAGCGGGGGCCTTCTCTGGGGCCAACGTCCTGACTTTC
J gene: TRBJ2-7; D gene: .; clone size: .; V gene: TRBV6-5; CDR3 protein: CASSKESSYEQYF; CDR3 DNA: TGTGCCAGCAGTAAGGAGAGCTCCTACGAGCAGTACTTC
J gene: TRBJ2-1; D gene: TRBD2; clone size: once; V gene: TRBV5-1; CDR3 protein: CASSRTSSRNEQFF; CDR3 DNA: TGCGCCAGCAGCCGGACTAGCAGCAGGAATGAGCAGTTCTTC
J gene: TRBJ1-2; D gene: .; clone size: once; V gene: TRBV21-1; CDR3 protein: CASSICGSDYGYTF; CDR3 DNA: TGTGCCAGCAGCATATGCGGCAGCGACTATGGCTACACCTTC
J gene: TRBJ1-4; D gene: TRBD1; clone size: once; V gene: TRBV5-4; CDR3 protein: CASSFRDRGEKLFF; CDR3 DNA: TGTGCCAGCAGCTTCCGGGACAGGGGCGAAAAACTGTTTTTT
J gene: TRBJ1-4; D gene: .; clone size: .; V gene: TRBV4-1; CDR3 protein: CASSQVVKGLGNEKLFF; CDR3 DNA: TGCGCCAGCAGCCAAGTAGTGAAGGGGCTGGGTAATGAAAAACTGTTTTTT
J gene: TRBJ1-1; D gene: .; clone size: .; V gene: TRBV5-1; CDR3 protein: CASSLGTVAPEAFF; CDR3 DNA: TGCGCCAGCAGCTTGGGCACAGTTGCCCCTGAAGCTTTCTTT
J gene: TRBJ1-2; D gene: .; clone size: .; V gene: TRBV3-1/TRBV3-2; CDR3 protein: CASSQATVSWGYTF; CDR3 DNA: TGTGCCAGCAGCCAAGCGACAGTTAGCTGGGGCTACACCTTC
J gene: TRBJ2-3; D gene: .; clone size: .; V gene: TRBV24-1; CDR3 protein: CATSDPLLGVPDTQYF; CDR3 DNA: TGTGCCACCAGTGATCCCTTACTAGGTGTACCAGATACGCAGTATTTT
J gene: TRBJ1-5; D gene: TRBD1; clone size: .; V gene: TRBV19; CDR3 protein: CASRTGTGLTQPQHF; CDR3 DNA: TGTGCCAGTAGAACCGGGACAGGGTTGACTCAGCCCCAGCATTTT
J gene: TRBJ1-6; D gene: .; clone size: .; V gene: TRBV24-1; CDR3 protein: CATSDLTALHF; CDR3 DNA: TGTGCCACCAGTGATTTAACAGCCCTCCACTTT
J gene: TRBJ1-3; D gene: .; clone size: few; V gene: TRBV19; CDR3 protein: CASSIEHRVGNTIYF; CDR3 DNA: TGTGCCAGTAGTATTGAACACAGGGTCGGAAACACCATATATTTT
J gene: TRBJ2-3; D gene: TRBD2; clone size: .; V gene: TRBV7-9; CDR3 protein: CASSLDSGGARDTQYF; CDR3 DNA: TGTGCCAGCAGCTTAGATAGCGGGGGGGCACGAGATACGCAGTATTTT
J gene: TRBJ1-4; D gene: .; clone size: .; V gene: TRBV7-9; CDR3 protein: CASSLARGDEKLFF; CDR3 DNA: TGTGCCAGCAGCTTAGCTAGGGGCGATGAAAAACTGTTTTTT
J gene: TRBJ1-1; D gene: .; clone size: .; V gene: TRBV3-1/TRBV3-2; CDR3 protein: CASRTRASEKAFF; CDR3 DNA: TGTGCCAGCAGGACGAGGGCTTCCGAGAAAGCTTTCTTT
J gene: TRBJ2-7; D gene: .; clone size: .; V gene: TRBV7-2; CDR3 protein: CASSLLRDSYEQYF; CDR3 DNA: TGTGCCAGCAGCTTATTGAGGGACTCCTACGAGCAGTACTTC
J gene: TRBJ2-7; D gene: .; clone size: .; V gene: TRBV2; CDR3 protein: CASSEVGRVGEQYF; CDR3 DNA: TGTGCCAGCAGTGAAGTCGGCAGGGTGGGGGAGCAGTACTTC
J gene: TRBJ2-7; D gene: TRBD1; clone size: few; V gene: TRBV19; CDR3 protein: CASSIGQGRNGEQYF; CDR3 DNA: TGTGCCAGTAGTATTGGACAGGGAAGGAATGGCGAGCAGTACTTC
J gene: TRBJ2-1; D gene: TRBD2; clone size: once; V gene: TRBV5-1; CDR3 protein: CASSLGSSGSFTEQFF; CDR3 DNA: TGCGCCAGCAGCTTGGGTTCGAGCGGGAGCTTTACTGAGCAGTTCTTC
J gene: TRBJ2-7; D gene: .; clone size: few; V gene: TRBV7-9; CDR3 protein: CASSLAGIIRGQYF; CDR3 DNA: TGTGCCAGCAGCTTAGCAGGCATTATACGAGGGCAGTACTTC
J gene: TRBJ1-5; D gene: .; clone size: .; V gene: TRBV27; CDR3 protein: CASSRSPRQANQPQHF; CDR3 DNA: TGTGCCAGCAGTCGCAGCCCCAGACAGGCCAATCAGCCCCAGCATTTT
J gene: TRBJ1-1; D gene: .; clone size: .; V gene: TRBV18; CDR3 protein: CASSPITEGEAFF; CDR3 DNA: TGTGCCAGCTCACCCATAACCGAGGGTGAAGCTTTCTTT
J gene: TRBJ1-1; D gene: TRBD1; clone size: .; V gene: TRBV30; CDR3 protein: CAWRDRPGTEAFF; CDR3 DNA: TGTGCCTGGAGGGACAGGCCGGGCACTGAAGCTTTCTTT
J gene: TRBJ2-7; D gene: TRBD1; clone size: .; V gene: TRBV5-1; CDR3 protein: CASSQDRAPAGAYF; CDR3 DNA: TGCGCCAGCAGCCAGGACAGGGCTCCGGCGGGCGCGTACTTC
J gene: TRBJ1-1; D gene: TRBD1; clone size: .; V gene: TRBV7-9; CDR3 protein: CASSPWDRRNTEAFF; CDR3 DNA: TGTGCCAGCAGCCCCTGGGACAGGAGGAACACTGAAGCTTTCTTT
J gene: TRBJ1-2; D gene: .; clone size: .; V gene: TRBV6-5; CDR3 protein: CASSGQGTTYGYTF; CDR3 DNA: TGTGCCAGCAGCGGTCAGGGGACCACCTATGGCTACACCTTC